This T cell receptor beta chain was retrieved from a study of blood T cell repertoires in COVID-19. As for the study in general: Both acute and convalescent COVID-19 samples were obtained from the United States, Italy and Spain. PBMCs, B-cell-depleted T cells, or T cells provided the cDNA or gDNA that made up the material.

The CDR3 is 14 residues long. With 4 bases removed from V and 1 base from J, the gap between germline ends came to 10 bases. Germline values: CDR1 MDHEN, CDR2 SYDVKM. Clones were sequenced by immunoSEQ multiplex PCR, and TCRdb holds only the in-frame ones, with some missing. The sample includes roughly 100,000 clones, less than 90% of them seen just once. This chain joins TRBV28 and TRBJ1-1; possible D gene TRBD1, 6 bases. This receptor was obtained from a human donor in a cohort sampled during active COVID-19. Sequencing was carried out using peripheral blood. The CDR3 spells CASSSLQGNTEAFF. In DNA, the CDR3 is TGTGCCAGCAGTTCATTACAGGGGAACACTGAAGCTTTCTTT.